This TCR beta chain is drawn from a study of beta chain features in type 1 diabetes. Study results and limitations: Type 1 diabetes patients had moderately but significantly shorter TCRB CDR3s in all four CD4+ subsets.

Germline CDR1 is GTSNPN and CDR2 is SVGIG (reference sequence). With 2 bases clipped from V and 5 bases from J, the junction kept 9 bases outside the gene matches. The CDR3 runs to 14 residues. Concerning this clone itself: Its antigen is not known.

Expressed TCRB transcripts were sequenced because the isolated RNA had all been reverse transcribed beforehand. Clones were sequenced by immunoSEQ multiplex PCR, and TCRdb holds only the in-frame ones, with some missing. The sample carries about 280,000 clones, about 15% recorded once. Sequencing was done on a sample of naive CD4+ T cells from blood. The sequence was collected from a man younger than 30 with type 1 diabetes. The J gene is TRBJ2-7, the V gene TRBV30, with 7 bases identical to TRBD1. CDR3 nucleotide sequence: TGTGCCTGGAGTCGGACGACAGGGTCCCACGAGCAGTACTTC. This gives the protein CAWSRTTGSHEQYF.